This T cell receptor beta chain was sequenced in a study of blood T cell repertoires in COVID-19 (TCRdb year 2020). Background on the whole study: Samples from collaborators originated in the United States, Italy and Spain and spanned both the acute and convalescent phases of COVID-19. The material from the prospective study consisted of cDNA or gDNA derived from T cells, B-cell-depleted T cells, or PBMCs. Deeply sampled blood TCRbeta repertoires from subjects exposed to, actively infected with, or recovered from COVID-19 were included in the dataset. The repertoires were released in a freely available public database meant as a resource for research on the immune response to SARS-CoV-2. Samples were obtained from the ongoing ImmuneRACE study (first 160 participants) and from some 1,200 subjects provided by 6 global collaborators. Nearly every sample came with metadata listing a de-identified subject ID, COVID-19 status, age in years and sex. Where available, HLA class I and class II types were taken from metadata supplied by the sample provider and were not determined by assay-based typing. What the study reported, not specific to this receptor: How much clinical and demographic metadata was included differed by source and by participant, and the metadata was provided uncurated.

Each collaborating institution followed its own protocols to collect whole blood in K2EDTA tubes. For TCRbeta analysis, collaborator samples were shipped as frozen whole blood, as isolated PBMCs, or as DNA extracted from either sample type. The CDR3 runs 16 residues from the cysteine to the phenylalanine. Solely the CDR3 DNA is kept, with 48 bases framed from the first base. Relative to germline, V is 4 bases shorter and J is 4 bases shorter, with 17 bases between their ends. The germline V gene supplies CDR1 SGHDT and CDR2 YYEEEE. Remarks on this clone: This clone's antigen is unknown. Within one base of it there is no much larger clone, and no base qualities were kept.

TCRbeta CDR3 regions were amplified from genomic DNA using the immunoSEQ Assay, a bias-controlled multiplex PCR. The authors' pipeline ran thus. Within the assay, amplification of reference gene primers was used to estimate how many nucleated cells each sample contained. To quantify the absolute abundance of each unique TCRbeta CDR3 rearrangement, sequence reads were collapsed and filtered. For each sample, productive Simpson clonality was calculated as the square root of Simpson's diversity index across productive rearrangements. In TCRdb, the immuneACCESS table is reduced to in-frame sequences with V and J assigned. These tables do not hold every clone; where another copy was compared, an unresolved V gene accounts for under half, and the others remain unexplained. V and J calls and clone size are as listed in that table; D and trimming were resolved from the DNA. The sample profile shows approximately 280,000 clones; around nine tenths of them were found once. Together, the top ten hold about 5% of the sample.

The sequenced sample consisted of peripheral blood. The sequence derives from a middle-aged man with acute or convalescent COVID-19. This chain is built from TRBV5-6 and TRBJ2-2; TRBD1 is a possible D gene, resting on 6 matching bases. The DNA sequence is TGTGCCAGCAGCCGTATTCTAACAGGGTCCACCGGGGAGCTGTTTTTT. This translates into CASSRILTGSTGELFF.